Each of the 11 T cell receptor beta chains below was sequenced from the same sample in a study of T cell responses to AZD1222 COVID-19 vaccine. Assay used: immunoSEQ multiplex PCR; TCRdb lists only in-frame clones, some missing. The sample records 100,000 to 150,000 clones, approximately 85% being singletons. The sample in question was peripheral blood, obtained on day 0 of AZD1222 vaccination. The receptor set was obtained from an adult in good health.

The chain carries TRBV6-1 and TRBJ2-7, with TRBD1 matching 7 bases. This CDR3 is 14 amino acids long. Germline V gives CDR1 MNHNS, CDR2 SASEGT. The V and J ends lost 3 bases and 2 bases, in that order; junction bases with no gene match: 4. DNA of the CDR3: TGTGCCAGCAGTGACAGGGGGACGACCTACGAGCAGTACTTC. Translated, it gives CASSDRGTTYEQYF.

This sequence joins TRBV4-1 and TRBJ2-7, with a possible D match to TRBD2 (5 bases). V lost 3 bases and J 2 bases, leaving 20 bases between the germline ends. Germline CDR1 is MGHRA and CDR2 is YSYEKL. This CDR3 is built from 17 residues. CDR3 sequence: CASSHLGEASSTYEQYF. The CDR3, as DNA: TGCGCCAGCAGCCATTTAGGCGAAGCTAGCAGTACCTACGAGCAGTACTTC.

The CDR3 nucleotides read TGTGCCAGCAGTAGACCGGGACTAGCGGGAGGCGAGCAGTACTTC. Amino acid sequence: CASSRPGLAGGEQYF. V is TRBV6-2 or TRBV6-3 and J is TRBJ2-7; 15 bases match TRBD2. With V trimmed by 5 bases and J by 6 bases, 5 bases remained unmatched. CDR1 MNHEY and CDR2 SVGEGT come from the germline V gene. This CDR3 region has 15 residues.

CDR3 in amino acids: CASSFRSFGWVTEAFF. The DNA of the CDR3 is TGTGCCAGCAGTTTTCGGAGTTTTGGGTGGGTGACTGAAGCTTTCTTT. This chain joins TRBV27 and TRBJ1-1; D gene uncertain. The germline V gene has CDR1 MNHEY and CDR2 SMNVEV (reference sequence). This CDR3 has 16 amino acids. V gave up 3 bases and J gave up 5 bases, with 19 bases separating them.

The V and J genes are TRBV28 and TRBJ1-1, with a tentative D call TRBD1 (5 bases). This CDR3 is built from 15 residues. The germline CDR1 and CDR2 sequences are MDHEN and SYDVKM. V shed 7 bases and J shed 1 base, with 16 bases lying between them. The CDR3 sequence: CASKSQGKPNTEAFF. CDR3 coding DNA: TGTGCCAGCAAGTCCCAGGGAAAACCGAACACTGAAGCTTTCTTT.

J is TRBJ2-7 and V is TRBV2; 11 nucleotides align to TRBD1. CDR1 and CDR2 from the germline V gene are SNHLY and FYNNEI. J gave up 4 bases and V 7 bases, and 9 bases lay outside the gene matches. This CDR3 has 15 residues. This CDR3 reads CASKIGQGAGYEQYF. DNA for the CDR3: TGTGCCAGCAAGATTGGACAGGGGGCAGGTTACGAGCAGTACTTC.

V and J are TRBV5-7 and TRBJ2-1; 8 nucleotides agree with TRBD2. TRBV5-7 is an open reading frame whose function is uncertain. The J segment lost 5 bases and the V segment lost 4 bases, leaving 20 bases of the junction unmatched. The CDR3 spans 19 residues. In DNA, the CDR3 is TGTGCCAGCAGCGCCTTAGCGGGACGCCCCGTAGTTCCTAACAATGAGCAGTTCTTC. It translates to CASSALAGRPVVPNNEQFF.

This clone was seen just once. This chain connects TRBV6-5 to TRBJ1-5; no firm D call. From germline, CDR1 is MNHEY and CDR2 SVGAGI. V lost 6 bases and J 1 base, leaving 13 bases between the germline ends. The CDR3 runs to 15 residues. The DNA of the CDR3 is TGTGCCAGCAGAGGAGGAGTATTGAGCAATCAGCCCCAGCATTTT. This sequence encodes CASRGGVLSNQPQHF.

DNA for the CDR3: TGTGCCAGTAACCTTGCGACAGGTGAGCAGTTCTTC. It translates to CASNLATGEQFF. The chain joins TRBV19 to TRBJ2-1; D possibly corresponds to TRBD1 (6 bases). The CDR3 extends over 12 amino acids. Germline-derived CDR1 and CDR2 are LNHDA and SQIVND (reference sequence). The V end was cut by 7 bases, the J end by 9 bases, with 13 bases between. The complete variable domain, with remaining parts taken from reference TRBV19 and TRBJ2-1, reads DGGITQSPKYLFRKEGQNVTLSCEQNLNHDAMYWYRQDPGQGLRLIYYSQIVNDFQKGDIAEGYSVSREKKESFPLTVTSAQKNPTAFYLCASNLATGEQFFGPGTRLTVL.

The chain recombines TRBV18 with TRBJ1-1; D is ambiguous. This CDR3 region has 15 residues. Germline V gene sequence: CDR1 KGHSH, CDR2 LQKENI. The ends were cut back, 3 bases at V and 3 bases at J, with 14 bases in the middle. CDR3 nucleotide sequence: TGTGCCAGCTCACCGAGGTGGGGAATCGACACTGAAGCTTTCTTT. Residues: CASSPRWGIDTEAFF.

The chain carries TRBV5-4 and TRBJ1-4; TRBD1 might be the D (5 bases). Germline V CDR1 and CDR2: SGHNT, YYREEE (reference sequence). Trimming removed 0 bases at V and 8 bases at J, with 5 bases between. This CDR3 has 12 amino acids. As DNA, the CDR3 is TGTGCCAGCAGCTTGGACAGGGAAAAACTGTTTTTT. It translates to CASSLDREKLFF.